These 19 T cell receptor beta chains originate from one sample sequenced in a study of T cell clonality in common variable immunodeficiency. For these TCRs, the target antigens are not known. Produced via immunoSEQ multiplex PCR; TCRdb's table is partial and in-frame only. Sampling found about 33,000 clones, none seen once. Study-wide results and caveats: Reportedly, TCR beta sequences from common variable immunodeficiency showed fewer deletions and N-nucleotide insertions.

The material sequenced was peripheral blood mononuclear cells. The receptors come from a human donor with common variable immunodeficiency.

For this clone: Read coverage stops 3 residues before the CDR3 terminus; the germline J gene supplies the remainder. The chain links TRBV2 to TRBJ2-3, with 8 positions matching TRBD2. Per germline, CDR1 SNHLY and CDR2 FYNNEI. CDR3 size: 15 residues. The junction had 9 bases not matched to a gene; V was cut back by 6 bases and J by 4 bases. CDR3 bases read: TGTGCCAGCAGAGAGTTAGCGGGGACGGCAGATACG. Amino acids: CASRELAGTADT. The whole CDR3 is CASRELAGTADTQYF.

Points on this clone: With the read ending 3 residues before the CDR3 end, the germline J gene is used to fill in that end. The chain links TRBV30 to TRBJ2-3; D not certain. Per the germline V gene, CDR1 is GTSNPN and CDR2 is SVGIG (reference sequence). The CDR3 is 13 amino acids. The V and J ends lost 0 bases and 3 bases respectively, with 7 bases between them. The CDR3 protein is CAWSVIGTDTQYF. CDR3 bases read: TGTGCCTGGAGTGTGATCGGGACAGATACG. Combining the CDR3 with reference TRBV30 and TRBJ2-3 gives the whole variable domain SQTIHQWPATLVQPVGSPLSLECTVEGTSNPNLYWYRQAAGRGLQLLFYSVGIGQISSEVPQNLSASRPQDRQFILSSKKLLLSDSGFYLCAWSVIGTDTQYFGPGTRLTVL.

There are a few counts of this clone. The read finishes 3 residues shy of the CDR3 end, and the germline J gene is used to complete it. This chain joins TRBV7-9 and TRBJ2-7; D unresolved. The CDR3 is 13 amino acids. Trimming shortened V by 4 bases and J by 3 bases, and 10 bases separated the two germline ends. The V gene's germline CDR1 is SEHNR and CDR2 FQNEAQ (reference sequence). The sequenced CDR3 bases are TGTGCCAGCAGCTCAACAGAGATCTACGAG. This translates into CASSSTEIYE. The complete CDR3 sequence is CASSSTEIYEQYF.

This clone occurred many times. The CDR3 DNA, read in part, is TGCAGCGTTGCGGGAGGGCGGGGGGGCTCCTACAATGAG. Its protein product is CSVAGGRGGSYNE. The entire CDR3 protein is CSVAGGRGGSYNEQFF. The rearrangement uses TRBV29-1 and TRBJ2-1; 9 nucleotides align to TRBD2. The missing CDR3 end, 3 residues past where the read stops, is filled in from the germline J gene. V was pared by 4 bases and J by 0 bases, with 7 bases of the junction left unmatched. Germline loops: CDR1 SQVTM, CDR2 ANQGSEA. There are 16 residues in the CDR3.

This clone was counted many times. The CDR3 bases that were read are TGTGCCAGCAGCCCAGGGCAGGTCTCCTACGAG. It codes for CASSPGQVSYE. The CDR3 reads in full as CASSPGQVSYEQYF. The rearrangement uses TRBV2 and TRBJ2-7, with TRBD1 as a possible D gene (5 bases). The read ends 3 residues shy of where the CDR3 ends; the end is completed using the germline J gene. The CDR3 sequence is 14 residues long. The ends were cut back, 6 bases at V and 0 bases at J, with 12 bases in the middle. Germline CDR1 is SNHLY and CDR2 is FYNNEI.

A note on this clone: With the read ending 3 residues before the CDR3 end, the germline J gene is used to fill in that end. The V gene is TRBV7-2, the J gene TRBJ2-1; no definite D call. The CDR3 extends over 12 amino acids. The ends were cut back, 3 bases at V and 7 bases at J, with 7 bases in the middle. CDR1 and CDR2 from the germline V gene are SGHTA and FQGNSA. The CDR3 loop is CASSLRWNEQFF. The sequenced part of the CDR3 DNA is TGTGCCAGCAGCTTGCGGTGGAATGAG.

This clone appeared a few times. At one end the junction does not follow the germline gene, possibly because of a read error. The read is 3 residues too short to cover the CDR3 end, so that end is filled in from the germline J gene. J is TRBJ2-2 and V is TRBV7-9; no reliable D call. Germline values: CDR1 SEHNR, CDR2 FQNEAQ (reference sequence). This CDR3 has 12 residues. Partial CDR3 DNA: TGTTCCAGCCCCGGGTACACCGGGGAG. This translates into CSSPGYTGE. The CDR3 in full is CSSPGYTGELFF. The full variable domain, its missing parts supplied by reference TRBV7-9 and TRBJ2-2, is DTGVSQNPRHKITKRGQNVTFRCDPISEHNRLYWYRQTLGQGPEFLTYFQNEAQLEKSRLLSDRFSAERPKGSFSTLEIQRTEQGDSAMYLCSSPGYTGELFFGEGSRLTVL.

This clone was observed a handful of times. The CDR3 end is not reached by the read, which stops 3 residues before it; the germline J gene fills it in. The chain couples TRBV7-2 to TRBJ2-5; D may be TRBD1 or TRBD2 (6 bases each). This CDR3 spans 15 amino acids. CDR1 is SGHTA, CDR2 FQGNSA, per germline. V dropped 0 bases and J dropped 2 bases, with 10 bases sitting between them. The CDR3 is CASSLAGGGQETQYF. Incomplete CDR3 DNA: TGTGCCAGCAGCTTAGCTGGAGGGGGACAAGAGACC.

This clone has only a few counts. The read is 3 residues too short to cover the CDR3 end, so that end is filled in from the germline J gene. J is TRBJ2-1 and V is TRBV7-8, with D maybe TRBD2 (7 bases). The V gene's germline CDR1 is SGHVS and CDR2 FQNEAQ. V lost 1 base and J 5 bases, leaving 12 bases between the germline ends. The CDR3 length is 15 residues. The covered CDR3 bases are TGTGCCAGCAGCTTAGACGGGGGGCGGGACAATGAG. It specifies CASSLDGGRDNE. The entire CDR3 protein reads CASSLDGGRDNEQFF.

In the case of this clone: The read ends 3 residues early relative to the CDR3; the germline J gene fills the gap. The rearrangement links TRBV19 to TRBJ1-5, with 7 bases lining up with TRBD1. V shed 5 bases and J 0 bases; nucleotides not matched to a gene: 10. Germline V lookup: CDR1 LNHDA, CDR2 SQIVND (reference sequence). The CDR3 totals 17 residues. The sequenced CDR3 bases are TGTGCCAGTAGTGTGACAGGGCGACCTTATAGCAATCAGCCC. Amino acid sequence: CASSVTGRPYSNQP. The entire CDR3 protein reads CASSVTGRPYSNQPQHF.

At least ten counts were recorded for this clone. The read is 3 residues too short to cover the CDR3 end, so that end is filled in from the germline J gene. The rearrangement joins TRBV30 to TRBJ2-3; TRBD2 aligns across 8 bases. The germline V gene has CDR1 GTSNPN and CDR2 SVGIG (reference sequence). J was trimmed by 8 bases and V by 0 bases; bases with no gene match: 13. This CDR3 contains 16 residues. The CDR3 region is CAWSVVPLAGMGTQYF. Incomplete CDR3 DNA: TGTGCCTGGAGTGTGGTGCCCTTAGCGGGGATGGGTACG.

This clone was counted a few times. The part of the CDR3 DNA that was read is TGTGCCAGCAGCTTAATACGGGGGGCCCATGAG. It specifies CASSLIRGAHE. From start to end, the CDR3 is CASSLIRGAHEQFF. The gene calls are TRBV7-8 and TRBJ2-1, with D possibly TRBD2 on 7 matching bases. The CDR3 end is not reached by the read, which stops 3 residues before it; the germline J gene fills it in. Looked up from germline, CDR1 is SGHVS and CDR2 is FQNEAQ. This CDR3 is 14 amino acids long. Trimming cost V 2 bases and J 8 bases, with 13 bases left between them.

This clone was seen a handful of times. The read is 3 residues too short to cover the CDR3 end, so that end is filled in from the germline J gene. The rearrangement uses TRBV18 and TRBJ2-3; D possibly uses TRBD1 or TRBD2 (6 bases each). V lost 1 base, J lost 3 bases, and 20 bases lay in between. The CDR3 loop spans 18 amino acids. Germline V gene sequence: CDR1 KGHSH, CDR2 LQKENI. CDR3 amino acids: CASSPRTDRPGRTDTQYF. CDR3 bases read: TGTGCCAGCTCACCACGGACCGACAGGCCGGGGAGGACAGATACG.

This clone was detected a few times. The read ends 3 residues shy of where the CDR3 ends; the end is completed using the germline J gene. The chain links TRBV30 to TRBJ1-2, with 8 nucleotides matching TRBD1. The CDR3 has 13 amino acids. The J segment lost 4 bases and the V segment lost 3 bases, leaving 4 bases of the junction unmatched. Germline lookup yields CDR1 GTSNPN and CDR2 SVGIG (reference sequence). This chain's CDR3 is CAWRTTGGYGYTF. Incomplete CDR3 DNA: TGTGCCTGGAGGACAACAGGGGGCTATGGC.

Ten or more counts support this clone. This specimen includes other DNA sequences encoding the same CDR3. This chain's CDR3 is CASSSGGSSNEQYF. The CDR3 DNA, read in part, is TGTGCCAGCAGCTCGGGGGGGTCTTCGAACGAG. This chain connects TRBV5-6 to TRBJ2-7; 8 positions agree with TRBD2. The CDR3 end lies 3 residues beyond the end of the read and is filled in from the germline J gene. After removal of 3 bases from V and 5 bases from J, the junction contained 7 bases not matched to a gene. Germline-derived CDR1 and CDR2 are SGHDT and YYEEEE. CDR3 length: 14 residues. Full variable domain (remainder filled in from reference TRBV5-6 and TRBJ2-7): DAGVTQSPTHLIKTRGQQVTLRCSPKSGHDTVSWYQQALGQGPQFIFQYYEEEERQRGNFPDRFSGHQFPNYSSELNVNALLLGDSALYLCASSSGGSSNEQYFGPGTRLTVT.

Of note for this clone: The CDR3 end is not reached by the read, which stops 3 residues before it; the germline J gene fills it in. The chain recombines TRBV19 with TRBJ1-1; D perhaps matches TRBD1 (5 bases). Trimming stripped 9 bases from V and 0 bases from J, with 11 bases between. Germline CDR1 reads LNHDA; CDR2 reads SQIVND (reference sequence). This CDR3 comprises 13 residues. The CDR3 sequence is CASGWGVNTEAFF. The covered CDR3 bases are TGTGCCAGCGGGTGGGGCGTGAACACTGAA.

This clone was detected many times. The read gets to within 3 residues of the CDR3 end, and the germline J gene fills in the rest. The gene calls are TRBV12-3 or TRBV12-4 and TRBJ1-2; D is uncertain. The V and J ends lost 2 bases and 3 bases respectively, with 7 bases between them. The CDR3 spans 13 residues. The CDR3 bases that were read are TGTGCCAGCAGTTTAAGTACAGACTATGGC. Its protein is CASSLSTDYG. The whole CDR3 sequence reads CASSLSTDYGYTF.

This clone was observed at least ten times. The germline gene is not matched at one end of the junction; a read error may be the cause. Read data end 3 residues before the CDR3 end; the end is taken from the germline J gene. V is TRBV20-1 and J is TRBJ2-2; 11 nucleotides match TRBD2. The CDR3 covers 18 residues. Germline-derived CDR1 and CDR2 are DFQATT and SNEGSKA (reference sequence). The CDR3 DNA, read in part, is TGCAGTCCTAGTGCTGGGCTAGCGGGGGGACAGAACACCGGGGAG. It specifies CSPSAGLAGGQNTGE. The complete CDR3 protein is CSPSAGLAGGQNTGELFF.

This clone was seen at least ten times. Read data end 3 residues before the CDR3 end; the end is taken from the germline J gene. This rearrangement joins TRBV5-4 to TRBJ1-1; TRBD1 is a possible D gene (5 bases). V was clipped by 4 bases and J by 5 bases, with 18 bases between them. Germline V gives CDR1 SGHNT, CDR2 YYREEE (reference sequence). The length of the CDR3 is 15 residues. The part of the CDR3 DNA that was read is TGTGCCAGCAGCCTCCGGCGGGGGTTAGGTACTGAA. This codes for CASSLRRGLGTE. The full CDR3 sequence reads CASSLRRGLGTEAFF.